Following are 14 T cell receptor beta chains from one sample sequenced in a study of PD-1 blockade in classical Hodgkin lymphoma. Assay: immunoSEQ multiplex PCR; the TCRdb copy retains only in-frame clones and omits some. This sample has fewer than 90,000 clones, with over 90% found just once. Time point here: newly diagnosed, previously untreated cHL patient sample. Sequencing used peripheral blood mononuclear cells (PBMCs). The receptor set was obtained from a human donor with classical Hodgkin lymphoma.

To note about this clone: The junction differs from germline at one of its ends, possibly a read error. Other DNA sequences of this sample code for an identical CDR3. The rearrangement links TRBV18 to TRBJ1-2; tentatively, D is TRBD1 (5 bases). This CDR3 contains 14 residues. CDR1 KGHSH and CDR2 LQKENI come from the germline V gene. The CDR3 DNA follows: TGCGCCAGCTCAGAAGGGACGGGTCTCTATGGCTACACCTTC. It encodes CASSEGTGLYGYTF. The variable domain in full, completed from reference TRBV18 and TRBJ1-2, reads NAGVMQNPRHLVRRRGQEARLRCSPMKGHSHVYWYRQLPEEGLKFMVYLQKENIIDESGMPKERFSAEFPKEGPSILRIQQVVRGDSAAYFCASSEGTGLYGYTFGSGTRLTVV.

The chain uses TRBV20-1 and TRBJ1-2, with no clear D. CDR1 is DFQATT, CDR2 SNEGSKA, per germline (reference sequence). V lost 6 bases and J lost 3, with 8 bases in between. The CDR3 runs 11 residues. CDR3 in amino acids: CSAMPHYGYTF. DNA of the CDR3: TGCAGTGCGATGCCCCACTATGGCTACACCTTC.

This rearrangement joins TRBV6-5 to TRBJ2-7; weak D call: TRBD2 (6 bases). V was trimmed by 6 bases and J by 1 base, leaving 13 bases between them. CDR3 size: 14 residues. Germline V gives CDR1 MNHEY, CDR2 SVGAGI. CDR3 nucleotides: TGTGCCAGCAGGCGGGACTTTGAATCCTACGAGCAGTACTTC. Translation gives CASRRDFESYEQYF.

The J gene is TRBJ1-5, the V gene TRBV4-1; no clear D gene. CDR3 length: 16 amino acids. Germline V CDR1 and CDR2: MGHRA, YSYEKL. Trimming left V 5 bases short and J 0 bases short, with 14 bases between. CDR3 nucleotide sequence: TGCGCCAGCAGCTTGTTCTCCGGGGATAGCAATCAGCCCCAGCATTTT. It encodes CASSLFSGDSNQPQHF.

The V gene is TRBV18, the J gene TRBJ2-1; weak D call: TRBD2 (5 bases). Germline V gives CDR1 KGHSH, CDR2 LQKENI. This CDR3 contains 14 residues. The V end was cut by 2 bases, the J end by 2 bases, with 7 bases between. CDR3 loop: CASSPDYTYNEQFF. The CDR3 bases are TGTGCCAGCTCACCAGACTATACCTACAATGAGCAGTTCTTC.

This chain uses TRBV4-2 with TRBJ1-2; 9 bases agree with TRBD1. The germline V gene encodes CDR1 LGHNA and CDR2 YNFKEQ. V dropped 0 bases and J dropped 4; count of bases not matched to a gene: 6. CDR3 size: 16 residues. The CDR3 protein is CASSQEGTGGFYGYTF. The CDR3 nucleotides read TGTGCCAGCAGCCAAGAGGGCACAGGGGGCTTCTATGGCTACACCTTC.

The chain couples TRBV6-4 to TRBJ2-1, with TRBD2 matching 12 bases. From germline, CDR1 is MRHNA and CDR2 SNTAGT. The CDR3 sequence is 16 residues long. Trimming took 2 bases from V and 9 from J; bases not matched to a gene: 8. The CDR3 loop is CASSDDGLAGGGEQFF. DNA of the CDR3: TGTGCCAGCAGTGACGACGGGCTAGCGGGAGGGGGTGAGCAGTTCTTC.

The V and J genes are TRBV10-3 and TRBJ1-2; 11 bases match TRBD1. From germline, CDR1 is ENHRY and CDR2 SYGVKD. The length of the CDR3 is 13 residues. V lost 6 bases and J lost 7; bases outside the gene matches: 4. This CDR3 reads CAIRPDRGPGYTF. DNA for the CDR3: TGTGCCATCAGACCGGACAGGGGGCCTGGCTACACCTTC.

V and J are TRBV7-9 and TRBJ1-2; D gene unclear. V lost 1 base and J lost 0, with 3 bases in between. This CDR3 comprises 13 residues. Germline V gene data show CDR1 as SEHNR and CDR2 as FQNEAQ (reference sequence). For the CDR3, the DNA is TGTGCCAGCAGCTTAGGGGCTAACTATGGCTACACCTTC. Translation: CASSLGANYGYTF.

The rearrangement uses TRBV7-9 and TRBJ1-1; weak D call: TRBD1 (5 bases). The CDR3 spans 13 residues. The germline V and J ends were trimmed by 5 bases and 7 bases, with 14 bases remaining between them. Germline lookup yields CDR1 SEHNR and CDR2 FQNEAQ (reference sequence). This CDR3 is CASSLSGLGEAFF. In DNA, the CDR3 is TGTGCCAGCAGCCTCTCAGGGCTCGGTGAAGCTTTCTTT.

The chain joins TRBV4-3 to TRBJ2-3; 10 nucleotides match TRBD2. This CDR3 has 16 amino acids. Germline V lookup: CDR1 LGHNA, CDR2 YSLEER. J was trimmed by 2 bases and V by 2 bases; bases with no gene match: 4. CDR3 sequence reads: CASSQSGGVFTDTQYF. DNA of the CDR3: TGCGCCAGCAGCCAAAGCGGGGGGGTGTTCACAGATACGCAGTATTTT.

This clone appeared once. The rearrangement links TRBV6-6 to TRBJ1-6; maybe TRBD1 (5 bases). The V end was cut by 6 bases, the J end by 5 bases, with 14 bases between. In germline, CDR1 is MNHNY, CDR2 SVGAGI (reference sequence). The CDR3 has 15 amino acids. The CDR3 bases are TGTGCCAGCAGCCCGGGGCCAGCGAATAATTCACCCCTCCACTTT. The encoded protein is CASSPGPANNSPLHF.

The V gene is TRBV5-4, the J gene TRBJ1-2; the D gene is possibly TRBD1 (5 bases). The CDR3 has 13 residues. From germline, CDR1 is SGHNT and CDR2 YYREEE (reference sequence). V was cut by 1 base and J by 4 bases, with 8 bases left in between. CDR3 sequence: CASSLRQIYGYTF. The CDR3 coding sequence is TGTGCCAGCAGCTTGAGACAGATCTATGGCTACACCTTC.

The chain joins TRBV10-3 to TRBJ2-7; 9 bases agree with TRBD2. The CDR3 consists of 15 residues. Unmatched junction bases numbered 9, after V lost 7 bases and J lost 2 bases. Germline CDR1 ENHRY, CDR2 SYGVKD. CDR3 in amino acids: CAIKGGGASAYEQYF. CDR3 DNA sequence: TGTGCCATCAAAGGCGGGGGGGCCTCAGCCTACGAGCAGTACTTC.